The entry that follows covers one T cell receptor (beta chain) sequence. The data stem from a study of blood T cell repertoires in COVID-19. Per the original methods: Amplification with reference gene primers provided the estimates of nucleated cell counts. Sequenced by immunoSEQ multiplex PCR; TCRdb stores in-frame clones only, minus some. D and trimming were read from the DNA, whereas the V and J calls and clone size are those reported in that table. The table lists about 33,000 clones, more than 85% of them singletons. The receptor was isolated from a human donor in a cohort sampled during active COVID-19. The sequenced sample consisted of peripheral blood.

CDR3 sequence reads: CASSPLAGGSTDTQYF. For the CDR3, the DNA is TGTGCCAGCTCACCCTTAGCGGGAGGAAGCACAGATACGCAGTATTTT. The gene calls are TRBV18 and TRBJ2-3; 10 bases agree with TRBD2. The CDR3 runs 16 residues. Germline V gene sequence: CDR1 KGHSH, CDR2 LQKENI. Losses at the gene ends were 3 bases for V and 0 bases for J; bases not matched to a gene: 3.